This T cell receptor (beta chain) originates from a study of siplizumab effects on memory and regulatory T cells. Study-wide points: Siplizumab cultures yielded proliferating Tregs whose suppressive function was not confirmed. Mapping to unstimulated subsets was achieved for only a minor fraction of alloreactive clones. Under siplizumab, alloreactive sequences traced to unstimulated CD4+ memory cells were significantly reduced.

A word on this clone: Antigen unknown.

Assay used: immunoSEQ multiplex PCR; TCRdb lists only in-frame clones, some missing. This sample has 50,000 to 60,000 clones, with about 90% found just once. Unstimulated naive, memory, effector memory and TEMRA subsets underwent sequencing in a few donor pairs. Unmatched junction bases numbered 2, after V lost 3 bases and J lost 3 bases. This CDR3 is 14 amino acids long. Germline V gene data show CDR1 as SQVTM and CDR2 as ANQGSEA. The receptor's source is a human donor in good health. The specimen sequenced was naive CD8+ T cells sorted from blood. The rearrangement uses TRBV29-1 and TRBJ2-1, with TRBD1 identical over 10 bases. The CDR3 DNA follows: TGCAGCGTTGAGGGGACAGGGGACTACAATGAGCAGTTCTTC. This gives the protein CSVEGTGDYNEQFF.